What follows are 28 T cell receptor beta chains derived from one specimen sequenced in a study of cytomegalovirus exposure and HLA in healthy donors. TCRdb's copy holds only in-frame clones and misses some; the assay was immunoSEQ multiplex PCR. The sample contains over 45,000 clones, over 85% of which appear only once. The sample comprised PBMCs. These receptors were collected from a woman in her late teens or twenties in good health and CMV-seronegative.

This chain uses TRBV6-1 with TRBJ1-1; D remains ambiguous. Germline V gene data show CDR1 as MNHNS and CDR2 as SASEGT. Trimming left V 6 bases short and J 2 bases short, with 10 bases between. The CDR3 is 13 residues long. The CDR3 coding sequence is TGTGCCAGCAGGATGTCAGGAAACACTGAAGCTTTCTTT. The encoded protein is CASRMSGNTEAFF.

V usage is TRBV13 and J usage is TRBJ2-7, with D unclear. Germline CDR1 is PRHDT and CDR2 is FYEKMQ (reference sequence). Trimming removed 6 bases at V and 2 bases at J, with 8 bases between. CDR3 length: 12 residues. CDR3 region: CASRRTPYEQYF. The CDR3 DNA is TGTGCCAGCAGGCGCACCCCCTACGAGCAGTACTTC.

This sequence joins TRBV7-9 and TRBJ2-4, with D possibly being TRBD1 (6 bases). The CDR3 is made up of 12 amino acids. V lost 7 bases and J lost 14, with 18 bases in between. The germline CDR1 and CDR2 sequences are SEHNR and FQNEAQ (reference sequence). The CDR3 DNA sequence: TGTGCCAGCATCTCGCAGGCAGGGGAAAAGTACTTC. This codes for CASISQAGEKYF.

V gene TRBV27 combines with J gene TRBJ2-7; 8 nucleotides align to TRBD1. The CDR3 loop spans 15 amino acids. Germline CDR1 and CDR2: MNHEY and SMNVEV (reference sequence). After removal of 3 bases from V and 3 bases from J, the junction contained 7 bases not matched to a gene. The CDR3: CASSLRGQVNYEQYF. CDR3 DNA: TGTGCCAGCAGTTTGAGGGGACAGGTAAACTACGAGCAGTACTTC.

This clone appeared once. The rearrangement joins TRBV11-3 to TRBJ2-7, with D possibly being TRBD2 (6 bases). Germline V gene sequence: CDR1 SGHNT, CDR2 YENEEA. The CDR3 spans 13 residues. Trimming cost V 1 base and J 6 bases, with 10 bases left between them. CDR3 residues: CASSLGQGLEQYF. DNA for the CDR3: TGTGCCAGCAGCTTAGGTCAGGGACTCGAGCAGTACTTC.

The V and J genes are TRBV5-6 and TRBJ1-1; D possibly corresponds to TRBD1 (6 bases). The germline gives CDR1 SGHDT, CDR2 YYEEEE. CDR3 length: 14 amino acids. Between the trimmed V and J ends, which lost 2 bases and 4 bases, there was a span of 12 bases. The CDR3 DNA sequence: TGTGCCAGCAGCTTTAATACAGGGTTCACTGAAGCTTTCTTT. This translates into CASSFNTGFTEAFF.

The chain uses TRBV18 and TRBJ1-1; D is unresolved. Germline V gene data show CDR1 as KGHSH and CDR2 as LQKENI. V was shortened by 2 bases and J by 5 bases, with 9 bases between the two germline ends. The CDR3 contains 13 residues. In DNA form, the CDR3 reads TGTGCCAGCTCACCAGCTAGTTGGACTGAAGCTTTCTTT. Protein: CASSPASWTEAFF.

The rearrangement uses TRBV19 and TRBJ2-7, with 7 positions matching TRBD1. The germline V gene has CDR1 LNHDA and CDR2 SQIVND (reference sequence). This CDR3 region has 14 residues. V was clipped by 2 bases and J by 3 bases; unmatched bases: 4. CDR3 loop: CASSINPGGYEQYF. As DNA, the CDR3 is TGTGCCAGTAGTATAAATCCAGGGGGCTACGAGCAGTACTTC.

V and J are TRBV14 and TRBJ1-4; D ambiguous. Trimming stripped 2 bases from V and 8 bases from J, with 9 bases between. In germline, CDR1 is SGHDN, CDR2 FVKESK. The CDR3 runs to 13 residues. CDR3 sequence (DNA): TGTGCCAGCAGCCAACAGAGGCACGAAAAACTGTTTTTT. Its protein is CASSQQRHEKLFF.

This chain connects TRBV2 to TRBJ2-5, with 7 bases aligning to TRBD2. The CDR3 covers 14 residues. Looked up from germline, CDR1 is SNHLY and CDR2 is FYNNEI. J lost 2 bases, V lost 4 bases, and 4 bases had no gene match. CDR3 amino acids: CASSGGGLQETQYF. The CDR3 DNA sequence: TGTGCCAGCAGTGGGGGGGGACTTCAAGAGACCCAGTACTTC. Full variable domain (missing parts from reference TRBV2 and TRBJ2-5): EPEVTQTPSHQVTQMGQEVILRCVPISNHLYFYWYRQILGQKVEFLVSFYNNEISEKSEIFDDQFSVERPDGSNFTLKIRSTKLEDSAMYFCASSGGGLQETQYFGPGTRLLVL.

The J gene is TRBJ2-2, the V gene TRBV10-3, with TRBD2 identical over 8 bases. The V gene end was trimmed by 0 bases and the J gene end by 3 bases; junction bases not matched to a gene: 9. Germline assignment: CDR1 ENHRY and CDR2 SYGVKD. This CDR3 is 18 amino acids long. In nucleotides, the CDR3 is TGTGCCATCAGTGAGTCGGGTAGCGGGATACTGGACACCGGGGAGCTGTTTTTT. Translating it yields CAISESGSGILDTGELFF.

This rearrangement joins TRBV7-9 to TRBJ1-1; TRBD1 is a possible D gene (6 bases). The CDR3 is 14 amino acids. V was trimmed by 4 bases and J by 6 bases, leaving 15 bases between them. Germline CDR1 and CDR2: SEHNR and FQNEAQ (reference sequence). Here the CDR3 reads CASSSSGTPPEAFF. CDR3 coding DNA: TGTGCCAGCAGCTCATCCGGGACACCGCCTGAAGCTTTCTTT.

CDR3 sequence (DNA): TGTGCCAGCAGCTCACAGGGGAGCTACACCTTC. It yields the protein CASSSQGSYTF. This chain connects TRBV5-5 to TRBJ1-2, with TRBD1 matching over 7 bases. Germline CDR1 reads SGHKS; CDR2 reads YYEKEE (reference sequence). The CDR3 totals 11 residues. V lost 3 bases to trimming and J lost 9 bases; unmatched junction nucleotides: 2.

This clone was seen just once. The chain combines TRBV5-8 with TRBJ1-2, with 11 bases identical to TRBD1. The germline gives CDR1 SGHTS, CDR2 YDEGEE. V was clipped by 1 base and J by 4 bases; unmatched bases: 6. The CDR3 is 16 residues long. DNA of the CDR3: TGTGCCAGCAGCTTGCGGACAGGGGGCGCAGGCTATGGCTACACCTTC. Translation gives CASSLRTGGAGYGYTF.

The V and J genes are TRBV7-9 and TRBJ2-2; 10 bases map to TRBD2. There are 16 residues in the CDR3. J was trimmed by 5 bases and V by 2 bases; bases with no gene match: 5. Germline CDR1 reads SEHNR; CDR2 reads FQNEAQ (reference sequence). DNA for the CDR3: TGTGCCAGCAGCTTATTGCTAGCGGGAGTTACCGGGGAGCTGTTTTTT. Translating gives CASSLLLAGVTGELFF.

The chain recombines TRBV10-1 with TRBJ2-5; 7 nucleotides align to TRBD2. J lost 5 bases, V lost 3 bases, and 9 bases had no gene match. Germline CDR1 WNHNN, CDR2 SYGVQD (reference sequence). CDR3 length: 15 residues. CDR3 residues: CASSDRLAVKETQYF. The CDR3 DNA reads TGCGCCAGCAGTGATAGGCTAGCGGTAAAGGAGACCCAGTACTTC.

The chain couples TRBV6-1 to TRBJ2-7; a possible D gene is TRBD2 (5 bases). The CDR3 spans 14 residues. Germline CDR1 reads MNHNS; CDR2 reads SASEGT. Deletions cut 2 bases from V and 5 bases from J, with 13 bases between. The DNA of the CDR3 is TGTGCCAGCAGTGAAATCCGGGGAGAGGACGAGCAGTACTTC. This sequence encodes CASSEIRGEDEQYF.

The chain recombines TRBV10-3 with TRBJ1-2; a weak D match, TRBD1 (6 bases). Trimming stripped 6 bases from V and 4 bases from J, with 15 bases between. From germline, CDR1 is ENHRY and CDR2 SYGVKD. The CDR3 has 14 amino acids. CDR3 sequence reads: CAISSGTQVYGYTF. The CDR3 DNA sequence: TGTGCCATCAGCTCCGGGACACAAGTCTATGGCTACACCTTC.

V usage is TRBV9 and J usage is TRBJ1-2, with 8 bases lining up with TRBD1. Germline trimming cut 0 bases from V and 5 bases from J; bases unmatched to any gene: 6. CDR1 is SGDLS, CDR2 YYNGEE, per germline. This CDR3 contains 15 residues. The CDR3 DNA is TGTGCCAGCAGCGTAGGGTGGCAGGGGGCATATGGCTACACCTTC. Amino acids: CASSVGWQGAYGYTF.

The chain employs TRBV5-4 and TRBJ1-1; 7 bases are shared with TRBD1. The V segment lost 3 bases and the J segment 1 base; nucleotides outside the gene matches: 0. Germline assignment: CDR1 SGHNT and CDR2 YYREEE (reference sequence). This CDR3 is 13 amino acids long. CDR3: CASSYRGNTEAFF. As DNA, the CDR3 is TGTGCCAGCAGCTACAGGGGGAACACTGAAGCTTTCTTT.

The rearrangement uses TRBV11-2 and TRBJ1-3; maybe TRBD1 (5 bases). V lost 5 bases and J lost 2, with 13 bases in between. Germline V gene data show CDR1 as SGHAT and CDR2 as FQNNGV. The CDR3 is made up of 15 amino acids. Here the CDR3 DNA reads TGTGCCAGCAGCGTGTCAGGGTGGCCTGGAAACACCATATATTTT. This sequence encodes CASSVSGWPGNTIYF.

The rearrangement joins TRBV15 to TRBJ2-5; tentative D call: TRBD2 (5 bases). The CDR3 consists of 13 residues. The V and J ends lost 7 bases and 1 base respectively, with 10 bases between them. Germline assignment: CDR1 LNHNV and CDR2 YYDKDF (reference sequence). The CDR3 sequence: CATTVGSQETQYF. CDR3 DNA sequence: TGTGCCACCACCGTTGGGAGCCAAGAGACCCAGTACTTC.

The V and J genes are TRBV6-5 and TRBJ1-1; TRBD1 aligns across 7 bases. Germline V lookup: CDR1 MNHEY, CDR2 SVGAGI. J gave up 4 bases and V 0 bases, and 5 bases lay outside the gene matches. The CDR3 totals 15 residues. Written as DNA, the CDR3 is TGTGCCAGCAGTTACTCGAAGACAGGGATCACTGAAGCTTTCTTT. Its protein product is CASSYSKTGITEAFF.

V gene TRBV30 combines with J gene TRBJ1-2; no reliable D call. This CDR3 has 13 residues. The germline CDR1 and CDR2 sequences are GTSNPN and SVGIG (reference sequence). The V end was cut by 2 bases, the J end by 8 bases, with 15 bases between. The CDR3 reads CAWSRRSGEGYTF. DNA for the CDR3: TGTGCCTGGAGTAGGCGGTCTGGTGAGGGCTACACCTTC.

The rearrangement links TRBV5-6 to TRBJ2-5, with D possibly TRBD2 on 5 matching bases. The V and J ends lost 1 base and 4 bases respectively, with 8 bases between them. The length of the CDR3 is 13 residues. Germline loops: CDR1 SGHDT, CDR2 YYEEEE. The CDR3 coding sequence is TGTGCCAGCAGCTTGACGGGGTTAGAGACCCAGTACTTC. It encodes CASSLTGLETQYF. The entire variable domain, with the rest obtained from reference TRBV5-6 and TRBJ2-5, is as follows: DAGVTQSPTHLIKTRGQQVTLRCSPKSGHDTVSWYQQALGQGPQFIFQYYEEEERQRGNFPDRFSGHQFPNYSSELNVNALLLGDSALYLCASSLTGLETQYFGPGTRLLVL.

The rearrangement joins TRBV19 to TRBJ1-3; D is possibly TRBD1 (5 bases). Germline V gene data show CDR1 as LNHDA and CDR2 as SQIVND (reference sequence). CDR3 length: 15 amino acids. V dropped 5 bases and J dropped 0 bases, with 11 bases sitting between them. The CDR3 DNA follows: TGTGCCAGTAGTCTTCGCAGGGACTCTGGAAACACCATATATTTT. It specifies CASSLRRDSGNTIYF.

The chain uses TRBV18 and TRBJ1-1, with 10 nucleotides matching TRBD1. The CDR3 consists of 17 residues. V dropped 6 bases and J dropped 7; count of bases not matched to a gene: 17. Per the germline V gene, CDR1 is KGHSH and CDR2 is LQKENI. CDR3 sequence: CASSGNGAGTGDNEAFF. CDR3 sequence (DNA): TGTGCCAGCTCGGGCAACGGAGCCGGGACAGGGGACAATGAAGCTTTCTTT.

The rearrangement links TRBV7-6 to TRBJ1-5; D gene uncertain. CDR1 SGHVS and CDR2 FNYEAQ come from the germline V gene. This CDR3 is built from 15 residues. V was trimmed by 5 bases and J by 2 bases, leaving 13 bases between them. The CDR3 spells CASSPFEGGNQPQHF. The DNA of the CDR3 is TGTGCCAGCAGCCCCTTTGAGGGAGGCAATCAGCCCCAGCATTTT.